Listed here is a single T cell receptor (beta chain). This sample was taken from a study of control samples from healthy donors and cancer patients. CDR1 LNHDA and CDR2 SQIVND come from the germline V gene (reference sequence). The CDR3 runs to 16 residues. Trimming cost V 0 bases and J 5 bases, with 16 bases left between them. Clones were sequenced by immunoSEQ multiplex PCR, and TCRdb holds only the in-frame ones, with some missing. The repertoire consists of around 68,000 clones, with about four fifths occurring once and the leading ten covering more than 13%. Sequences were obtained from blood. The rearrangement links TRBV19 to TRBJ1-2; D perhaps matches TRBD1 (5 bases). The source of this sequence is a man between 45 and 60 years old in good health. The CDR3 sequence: CASSIDHQGRVYGYTF. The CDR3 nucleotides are TGTGCCAGTAGTATAGATCACCAGGGACGAGTGTATGGCTACACCTTC.